The following is a T cell receptor (beta chain) sequence with its context. Antigen: not known. CDR1 and CDR2 from the germline V gene are MDHEN and SYDVKM. V was pared by 7 bases and J by 5 bases, with 11 bases of the junction left unmatched. The CDR3 runs to 15 residues. The sample belongs to a study of shared clonotypes between healthy human individuals. Study-wide findings and caveats: The naive CD4 repertoires of several donors were compared, and approximately 4.7% of clonotypes were shared. Clonotype sharing levels among donors were expected to vary with sequencing depth.

At a deep level, the assay was run. The method was immunoSEQ multiplex PCR; TCRdb's version includes in-frame clones alone and lacks a portion of them. This sample carries roughly 1 million clones, 75% to 80% of them seen once, and the ten largest clones take 0.5% to 0.6%. V usage is TRBV28 and J usage is TRBJ2-3; 8 nucleotides align to TRBD1. Sequenced sample: memory CD4+ T cells from PBMCs. Subset denoted: CD45RA-negative fraction. This receptor was identified in a man aged 18 to 35 in good health. Some clones in this sample may be carry-over from other donors' samples. As DNA, the CDR3 is TGTGCCAGCACCCCCCTCAGCAGGGGGCGAGATACGCAGTATTTT. Its translation: CASTPLSRGRDTQYF.